This record concerns one TCR beta chain sequence. Its antigen is currently unknown. The iRepertoire nested amplicon-rescue multiplex PCR amplified TCR alpha and beta CDR3s from RNA. A single record per CDR3 protein comes from TCRdb applying MiXCR to the multiplex PCR reads. The sample lists about 380,000 distinct CDR3 sequences, 41% occurring once. Germline CDR1 SQVTM, CDR2 ANQGSEA. There are 13 residues in the CDR3. V lost 7 bases and J lost 4, with 16 bases in between. The entry originates in a study of glioma-infiltrating T cells. Study-wide findings and caveats: Tissue-blood divergence was below expectation in non-neoplastic patients, above in gliomas.

Sequenced sample: glioma tissue, nonneoplastic brain tissue, or PBMCs (not recorded which). The genes are TRBV29-1 and TRBJ1-1; D is ambiguous. This TCR came from a human donor with low-grade glioma or glioblastoma, undergoing nonglioma brain surgery, or in good health (not recorded which). This CDR3 reads CSAAPRMSTEAFF. The CDR3 DNA sequence: TGCAGCGCTGCGCCGAGGATGAGCACTGAAGCTTTCTTT.